Included here is one TCR beta chain sequence, with context. Its antigen is still unknown. With random hexamers, reverse transcription was performed on about 0.5 to 1 ug of RNA. From the immunoSEQ multiplex PCR reads, TCRdb called clonotypes with MiXCR, one entry per CDR3 protein. The sample has more than 200,000 distinct CDR3 sequences; 85% to 95% are singletons. Germline V CDR1 and CDR2: DFQATT, SNEGSKA (reference sequence). The CDR3 spans 15 residues. Trimming cost V 6 bases and J 0 bases; bases outside gene matches: 10. Sequencing targeted TCR beta in blood CD8+ and CD4+ T cells. This specimen belongs to a study of CD8 T cells in Susac syndrome. Study-level results: It was acknowledged by the study that relatively few individuals were included in its TCR sequencing and HLA analysis.

The chain joins TRBV20-1 to TRBJ1-2; 7 nucleotides line up with TRBD1. Sequencing used CD4+ T cells from PBMCs. The TCR comes from a human donor with multiple sclerosis. The CDR3 region is CSANTGQFTNYGYTF. The CDR3 DNA sequence: TGCAGTGCCAATACGGGACAGTTTACTAACTATGGCTACACCTTC.